The rows below give T cell receptor beta chains drawn from one sample of a study of siplizumab effects on memory and regulatory T cells. The data were produced by immunoSEQ multiplex PCR, yet TCRdb's version contains in-frame clones alone and is incomplete. This table holds roughly 75,000 clones, around 93% found once. Sequencing input: CD8+ T cells sorted from blood. Source of these receptors: a human donor in good health. Each CDR3 is given with its conserved first and last residue. A D gene is named only where the DNA matches it firmly. Clone size is not always given. Where it is, it says once, few, many or a class for expanded clones.

TRBV4-3,TRBJ1-1,-,-,CASSQDVGRMNTEAFF,TGCGCCAGCAGCCAAGACGTAGGACGGATGAACACTGAAGCTTTCTTT
TRBV19,TRBJ2-7,-,-,CASNVPGQGDDEQYF,TGTGCCAGTAATGTCCCCGGGCAGGGCGACGACGAGCAGTACTTC
TRBV6-5,TRBJ1-2,-,TRBD1,CASSSGGYGYTF,TGTGCCAGCAGTTCAGGGGGCTATGGCTACACCTTC
TRBV4-3,TRBJ2-3,-,TRBD2,CASGGVTTDTQYF,TGCGCCTCGGGGGGGGTTACCACAGATACGCAGTATTTT
TRBV9,TRBJ1-2,once,TRBD1,CASTSTGGAGYTF,TGTGCCAGCACCTCGACAGGGGGCGCAGGCTACACCTTC
TRBV5-5,TRBJ1-2,-,TRBD1,CASSPEVRGDYGYTF,TGTGCCAGCAGCCCGGAGGTCAGGGGGGACTATGGCTACACCTTC
TRBV7-9,TRBJ1-2,-,TRBD1,CASGLPGQGLSGYGYTF,TGTGCCAGCGGTTTGCCGGGACAGGGTCTCTCGGGCTATGGCTACACCTTC
TRBV4-1,TRBJ2-1,-,TRBD1,CASSHTMGQGDNEQFF,TGCGCCAGCAGCCACACCATGGGACAGGGGGATAATGAGCAGTTCTTC
TRBV1,TRBJ1-2,-,-,CTRNINYGYTF,TGCACCAGAAACATTAACTATGGCTACACCTTC
TRBV4-1,TRBJ2-1,-,TRBD2,CASSQGLAGGVYNEQFF,TGCGCCAGCAGCCAAGGATTAGCGGGGGGGGTATACAATGAGCAGTTCTTC
TRBV6-4,TRBJ2-5,once,-,CASSDSIGGTIETQYF,TGTGCCAGCAGTGACTCGATTGGCGGAACGATAGAGACCCAGTACTTC
TRBV7-8,TRBJ2-3,-,-,CASSFSTPGGDTQYF,TGTGCCAGCAGCTTCTCCACCCCTGGAGGAGATACGCAGTATTTT
TRBV7-7,TRBJ2-5,-,TRBD2,CAHGGGGLGETQYF,TGTGCCCACGGCGGGGGGGGATTAGGCGAGACCCAGTACTTC
TRBV18,TRBJ2-5,-,TRBD1,CASSPGQGILETQYF,TGTGCCAGCTCACCGGGACAGGGGATTTTGGAGACCCAGTACTTC
TRBV19,TRBJ1-2,-,-,CASSTNLDTRYTF,TGTGCCAGTAGTACAAACTTGGACACTCGCTACACCTTC
TRBV7-5,TRBJ1-1,once,-,CVRSRRHRGSTEAFF,TGTGTCAGAAGCCGCAGGCATAGGGGCAGCACTGAAGCTTTCTTT
TRBV30,TRBJ2-5,-,TRBD2,CAWSGGGRWQETQYF,TGTGCCTGGAGTGGGGGAGGGCGTTGGCAAGAGACCCAGTACTTC
TRBV4-3,TRBJ1-1,-,-,CASSQGRIPYRAFF,TGCGCCAGCAGCCAGGGCCGGATCCCTTACCGAGCTTTCTTT
TRBV5-8,TRBJ2-7,once,TRBD1,CASLGDRVFYEQYF,TGTGCCAGCCTTGGGGACAGAGTATTCTACGAGCAGTACTTC
TRBV7-8,TRBJ2-1,once,TRBD2,CASSQEAGSSYNEQFF,TGTGCCAGCAGCCAAGAAGCGGGGAGCTCCTACAATGAGCAGTTCTTC
TRBV19,TRBJ1-2,-,-,CASSSTRTDSNYGYTF,TGTGCCAGTAGTTCCACAAGGACCGATAGTAACTATGGCTACACCTTC
TRBV6-4,TRBJ2-1,-,TRBD2,CASSDSRGGSYNEQFF,TGTGCCAGCAGTGACTCTCGGGGGGGATCCTACAATGAGCAGTTCTTC
TRBV5-6,TRBJ1-6,-,-,CASSWGNSPLHF,TGTGCCAGCAGCTGGGGAAATTCACCCCTCCACTTT
TRBV25-1,TRBJ1-2,once,-,CASSRGAGYTF,TGTGCCAGCAGTAGGGGGGCTGGCTACACCTTC
TRBV27,TRBJ2-1,-,-,CASSLYQGPSYNEQFF,TGTGCCAGCAGTTTATATCAGGGCCCCTCCTACAATGAGCAGTTCTTC
TRBV29-1,TRBJ1-6,-,-,CSVLVGLGDNSPLHF,TGCAGCGTTCTTGTGGGACTGGGGGATAATTCACCCCTCCACTTT
TRBV27,TRBJ1-5,-,-,CASSLNRVYSNQPQHF,TGTGCCAGCAGTTTAAACCGAGTCTATAGCAATCAGCCCCAGCATTTT
TRBV15,TRBJ1-2,-,-,CATQTGLLNYGYTF,TGTGCCACCCAAACAGGACTTCTTAACTATGGCTACACCTTC
TRBV11-2,TRBJ2-7,-,-,CASSPPGGREQYF,TGTGCCAGCAGCCCCCCAGGGGGGAGAGAGCAGTACTTC